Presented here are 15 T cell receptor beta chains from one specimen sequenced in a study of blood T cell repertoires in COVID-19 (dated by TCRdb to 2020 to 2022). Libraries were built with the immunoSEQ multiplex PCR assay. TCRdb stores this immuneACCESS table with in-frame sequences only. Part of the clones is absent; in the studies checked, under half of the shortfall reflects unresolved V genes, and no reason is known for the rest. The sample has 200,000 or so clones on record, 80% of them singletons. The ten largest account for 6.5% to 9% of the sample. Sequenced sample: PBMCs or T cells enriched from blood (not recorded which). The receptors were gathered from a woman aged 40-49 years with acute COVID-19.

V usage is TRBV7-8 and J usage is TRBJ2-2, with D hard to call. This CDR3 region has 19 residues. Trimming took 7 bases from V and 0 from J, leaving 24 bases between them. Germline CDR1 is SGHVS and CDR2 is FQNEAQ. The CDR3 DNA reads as TGTGCCAGCACTCGCTGGGCAGCCGCAATCCAAGCGAACACCGGGGAGCTGTTTTTT. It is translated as CASTRWAAAIQANTGELFF.

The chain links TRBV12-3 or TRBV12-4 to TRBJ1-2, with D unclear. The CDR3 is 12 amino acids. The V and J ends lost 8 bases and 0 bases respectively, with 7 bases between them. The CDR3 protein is CASGSSNYGYTF. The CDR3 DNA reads TGTGCCAGCGGGAGTTCTAACTATGGCTACACCTTC.

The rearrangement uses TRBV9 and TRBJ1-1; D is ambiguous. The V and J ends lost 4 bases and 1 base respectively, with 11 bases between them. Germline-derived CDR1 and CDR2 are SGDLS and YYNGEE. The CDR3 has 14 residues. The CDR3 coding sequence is TGTGCCAGCAGCTCCCTCCCAGGGAACACTGAAGCTTTCTTT. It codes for CASSSLPGNTEAFF.

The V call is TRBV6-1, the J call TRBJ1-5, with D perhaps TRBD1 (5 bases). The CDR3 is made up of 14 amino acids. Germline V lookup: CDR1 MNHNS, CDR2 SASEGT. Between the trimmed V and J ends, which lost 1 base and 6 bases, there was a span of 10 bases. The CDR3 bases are TGTGCCAGCAGTGAAGACCGGGGGGTTCAGCCCCAGCATTTT. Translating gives CASSEDRGVQPQHF.

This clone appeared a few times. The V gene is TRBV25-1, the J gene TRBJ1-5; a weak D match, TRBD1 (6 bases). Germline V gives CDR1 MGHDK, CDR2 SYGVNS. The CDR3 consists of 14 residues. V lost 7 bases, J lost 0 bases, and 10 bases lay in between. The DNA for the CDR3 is TGTGCCAGCACAGGGGTAGGTAGCAATCAGCCCCAGCATTTT. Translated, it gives CASTGVGSNQPQHF.

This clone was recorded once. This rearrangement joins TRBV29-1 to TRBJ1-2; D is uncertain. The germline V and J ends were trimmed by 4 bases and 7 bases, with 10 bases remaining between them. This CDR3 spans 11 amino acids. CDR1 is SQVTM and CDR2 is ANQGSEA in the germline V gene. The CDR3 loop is CSVAATVGYTF. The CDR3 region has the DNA TGCAGCGTTGCAGCGACGGTTGGCTACACCTTC.

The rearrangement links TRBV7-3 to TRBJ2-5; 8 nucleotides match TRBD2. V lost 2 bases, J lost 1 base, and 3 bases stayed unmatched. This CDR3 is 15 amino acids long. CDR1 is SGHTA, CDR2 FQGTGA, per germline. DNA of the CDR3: TGTGCCAGCAGCTTAGTCGGACTAGCCCAAGAGACCCAGTACTTC. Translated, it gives CASSLVGLAQETQYF.

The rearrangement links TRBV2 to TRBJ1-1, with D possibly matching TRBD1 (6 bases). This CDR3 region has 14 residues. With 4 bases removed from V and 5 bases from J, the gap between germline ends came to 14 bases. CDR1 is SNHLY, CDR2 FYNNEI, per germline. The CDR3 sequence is CASSVRGGGTEAFF. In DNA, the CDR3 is TGTGCCAGCAGTGTAAGAGGGGGGGGAACTGAAGCTTTCTTT.

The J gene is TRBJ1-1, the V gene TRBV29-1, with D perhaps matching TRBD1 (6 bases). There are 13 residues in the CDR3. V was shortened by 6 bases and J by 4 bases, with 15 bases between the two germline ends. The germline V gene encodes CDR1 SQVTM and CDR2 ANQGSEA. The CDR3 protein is CSVEQGWSTEAFF. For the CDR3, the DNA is TGCAGCGTAGAACAGGGATGGAGCACTGAAGCTTTCTTT.

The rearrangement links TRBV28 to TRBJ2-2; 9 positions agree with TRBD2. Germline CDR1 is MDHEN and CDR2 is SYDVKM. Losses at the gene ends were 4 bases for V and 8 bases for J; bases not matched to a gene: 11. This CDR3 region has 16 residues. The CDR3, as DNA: TGTGCCAGCAGTTCGCCAGCAGCTAGCGGGGTTGGGGAGCTGTTTTTT. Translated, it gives CASSSPAASGVGELFF. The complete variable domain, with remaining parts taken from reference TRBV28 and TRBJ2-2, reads DVKVTQSSRYLVKRTGEKVFLECVQDMDHENMFWYRQDPGLGLRLIYFSYDVKMKEKGDIPEGYSVSREKKERFSLILESASTNQTSMYLCASSSPAASGVGELFFGEGSRLTVL.

CDR3 bases: TGCGCCAGCAGGCGGACAGGGGGAGAATCTGAAGCTTTCTTT. It yields the protein CASRRTGGESEAFF. V and J are TRBV5-1 and TRBJ1-1; TRBD1 matches at 10 bases. Per germline, CDR1 SGHRS and CDR2 YFSETQ. V lost 5 bases to trimming and J lost 6 bases; unmatched junction nucleotides: 7. This CDR3 has 14 amino acids.

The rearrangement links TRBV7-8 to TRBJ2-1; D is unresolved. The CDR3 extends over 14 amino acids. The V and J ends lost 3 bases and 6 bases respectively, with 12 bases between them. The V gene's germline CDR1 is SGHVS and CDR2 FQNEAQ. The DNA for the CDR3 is TGTGCCAGCAGCTTGTTGCCGGGTCCCAATGAGCAGTTCTTC. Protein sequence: CASSLLPGPNEQFF.

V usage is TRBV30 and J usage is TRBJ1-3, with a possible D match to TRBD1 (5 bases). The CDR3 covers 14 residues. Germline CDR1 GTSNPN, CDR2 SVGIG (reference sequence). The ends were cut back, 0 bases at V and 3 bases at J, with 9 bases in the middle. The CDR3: CAWSVGAGGNTIYF. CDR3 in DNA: TGTGCCTGGAGTGTAGGGGCAGGTGGAAACACCATATATTTT.

The CDR3 protein is CASSTTGVTNSPLHF. The CDR3 region has the DNA TGTGCCAGCAGCACCACAGGGGTTACTAATTCACCCCTCCACTTT. The V call is TRBV5-5, the J call TRBJ1-6; 7 positions agree with TRBD1. The V segment lost 4 bases and the J segment 6 bases; nucleotides outside the gene matches: 7. Germline CDR1 reads SGHKS; CDR2 reads YYEKEE (reference sequence). The CDR3 is 15 residues long.

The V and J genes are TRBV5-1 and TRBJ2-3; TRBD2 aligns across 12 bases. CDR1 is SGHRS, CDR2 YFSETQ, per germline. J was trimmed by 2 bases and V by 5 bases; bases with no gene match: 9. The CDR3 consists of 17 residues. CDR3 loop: CASRRMTSGGSTDTQYF. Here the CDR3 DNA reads TGCGCCAGCAGGCGAATGACTAGCGGGGGTTCCACAGATACGCAGTATTTT.